These 6 T cell receptor beta chains originate from one sample sequenced in a study of post-analysis software for immune sequencing data. The study, taken as a whole, reports: When patients were compared with controls, about 5 TRBV segments were more frequent, TRBV5-6, TRBV5-1 and TRBV20-1 among them.

Unique-molecular-identifier-tagged TCR beta cDNA libraries were used. TCRdb used MiXCR to reprocess the PCR reads, holding one entry per CDR3 protein. The data show 650,000 to 900,000 distinct CDR3 sequences, with approximately 44% seen just once and approximately 5% held by the top ten. Their target antigens are unknown. The sequenced sample consisted of blood. These receptor sequences come from a girl aged 5-17 years with multiple sclerosis.

The chain carries TRBV6-5 and TRBJ2-2; D not resolved. With 10 bases removed from V and 6 bases from J, the gap between germline ends came to 9 bases. The CDR3 contains 11 residues. CDR1 is MNHEY, CDR2 SVGAGI, per germline. The DNA of the CDR3 is TGTGCCACCAGAGGACCCGGGGAGCTGTTTTTT. Its protein product is CATRGPGELFF.

The J gene is TRBJ2-7, the V gene TRBV5-1, with D possibly TRBD1 on 5 matching bases. Germline V gene lookup returns CDR1 SGHRS and CDR2 YFSETQ. CDR3 size: 13 residues. The germline V and J ends were trimmed by 4 bases and 5 bases, with 13 bases remaining between them. The CDR3 DNA follows: TGCGCCAGCAGCCCTACAGGAAACAACGAGCAGTACTTC. This translates into CASSPTGNNEQYF.

In this sample, this clonotype turned up a few times. This chain connects TRBV20-1 to TRBJ2-3; D possibly uses TRBD1 or TRBD2 (5 bases each). Trimming shortened V by 1 base and J by 4 bases, and 12 bases separated the two germline ends. From germline, CDR1 is DFQATT and CDR2 SNEGSKA (reference sequence). This CDR3 has 14 amino acids. CDR3 bases: TGCAGTGCTAGAGGACTTTTGGGACCAGATACGCAGTATTTT. Translated: CSARGLLGPDTQYF.

This clonotype showed up just a few times. The genes are TRBV3-1 and TRBJ1-2; D might be TRBD1 (5 bases). Germline V gene lookup returns CDR1 LGHDT and CDR2 YNNKEL (reference sequence). There are 15 residues in the CDR3. With 0 bases removed from V and 2 bases from J, the gap between germline ends came to 10 bases. In nucleotides, the CDR3 is TGTGCCAGCAGCCAAGACGGAGGGGCGAACTATGGCTACACCTTC. Translated: CASSQDGGANYGYTF.

The chain recombines TRBV20-1 with TRBJ2-3, with D possibly called TRBD1 or TRBD2 (7 bases each). Looked up from germline, CDR1 is DFQATT and CDR2 is SNEGSKA (reference sequence). V lost 5 bases, J lost 2 bases, and 20 bases lay in between. The CDR3 extends over 16 amino acids. This CDR3 is CSAPGGDGPYTDTQYF. The CDR3 region has the DNA TGCAGTGCTCCAGGGGGGGACGGCCCTTACACAGATACGCAGTATTTT.

This clonotype was counted between two and nine times. The chain uses TRBV24-1 and TRBJ2-3; D possibly corresponds to TRBD1 (5 bases). The CDR3 sequence is 15 residues long. Germline V lookup: CDR1 KGHDR, CDR2 SFDVKD. V was clipped by 4 bases and J by 6 bases, with 16 bases between them. For the CDR3, the DNA is TGTGCCACCAGTGACCCTTTGGGGCCTCCGGATACGCAGTATTTT. This encodes CATSDPLGPPDTQYF.